The 9 T cell receptor beta chains below were found in one sample sequenced in a study of T cell responses to AZD1222 COVID-19 vaccine. Clones were read by immunoSEQ multiplex PCR, and TCRdb kept only the in-frame ones, dropping some. The profile shows approximately 50,000 clones, around nine tenths of them singletons. The material was peripheral blood, obtained 28 days after the second AZD1222 dose. The receptor set was obtained from an adult who received the AZD1222 COVID-19 vaccine.

The chain joins TRBV19 to TRBJ1-2; D gene ambiguous. CDR3 size: 15 residues. V was shortened by 7 bases and J by 0 bases, with 15 bases between the two germline ends. CDR1 and CDR2 (germline): LNHDA, SQIVND (reference sequence). CDR3 sequence: CASNPDSHTNYGYTF. CDR3 nucleotides: TGTGCCAGTAATCCAGACTCCCACACTAACTATGGCTACACCTTC.

The V gene is TRBV7-9, the J gene TRBJ1-1, with 7 bases matching TRBD1. There are 15 residues in the CDR3. Germline loops: CDR1 SEHNR, CDR2 FQNEAQ (reference sequence). Trimming cost V 4 bases and J 5 bases; bases outside gene matches: 10. CDR3: CASSSIQGRMTEAFF. For the CDR3, the DNA is TGTGCCAGCAGCTCAATACAGGGGAGGATGACTGAAGCTTTCTTT.

The chain couples TRBV7-9 to TRBJ2-2; unclear D gene. The CDR3 has 15 residues. Looked up from germline, CDR1 is SEHNR and CDR2 is FQNEAQ (reference sequence). The V end was cut by 5 bases, the J end by 2 bases, with 12 bases between. In DNA, the CDR3 is TGTGCCAGCAGCAAACCCGGGCCCAACACCGGGGAGCTGTTTTTT. Translating it yields CASSKPGPNTGELFF.

The chain joins TRBV5-1 to TRBJ2-7; the match to TRBD1 covers 10 bases. The CDR3 is made up of 16 amino acids. The germline V gene has CDR1 SGHRS and CDR2 YFSETQ. J was trimmed by 2 bases and V by 4 bases; bases with no gene match: 9. This CDR3 reads CASSPYGGTGAYEQYF. As DNA, the CDR3 is TGCGCCAGCAGCCCGTATGGGGGGACAGGGGCCTACGAGCAGTACTTC.

CDR3 sequence reads: CASSGPGHKNEKLFF. CDR3 nucleotides: TGTGCCAGCAGCGGCCCGGGACACAAGAATGAAAAACTGTTTTTT. This chain joins TRBV9 and TRBJ1-4, with TRBD1 as a possible D gene (6 bases). V was cut by 3 bases and J by 5 bases, with 14 bases left in between. This CDR3 is built from 15 residues. Germline V gene sequence: CDR1 SGDLS, CDR2 YYNGEE.

This clone was picked up one time. The chain combines TRBV28 with TRBJ2-7; a weak D match, TRBD2 (5 bases). Deletions cut 8 bases from V and 7 bases from J, with 15 bases between. Germline CDR1 is MDHEN and CDR2 is SYDVKM. This CDR3 comprises 12 residues. As DNA, the CDR3 is TGTGCCAGCCGCGGAGGCTTTGGAGAGCAGTACTTC. The encoded protein is CASRGGFGEQYF.

V gene TRBV7-2 combines with J gene TRBJ1-2, with 8 bases aligning to TRBD1. The trim removed 5 bases at V and 8 bases at J, leaving 10 bases unmatched. This CDR3 region has 14 residues. Germline loops: CDR1 SGHTA, CDR2 FQGNSA. This CDR3 is CASSDRTGKAGYTF. In DNA, the CDR3 is TGTGCCAGCAGCGATCGGACAGGGAAAGCGGGCTACACCTTC. Complete variable domain (other parts from reference TRBV7-2 and TRBJ1-2): GAGVSQSPSNKVTEKGKDVELRCDPISGHTALYWYRQSLGQGLEFLIYFQGNSAPDKSGLPSDRFSAERTGGSVSTLTIQRTQQEDSAVYLCASSDRTGKAGYTFGSGTRLTVV.

This chain joins TRBV6-5 and TRBJ1-1, with D tentatively TRBD1 (5 bases). This CDR3 has 13 amino acids. Germline V gene lookup returns CDR1 MNHEY and CDR2 SVGAGI. V was shortened by 11 bases and J by 5 bases, with 18 bases between the two germline ends. CDR3: CAGALTGATEAFF. CDR3 DNA: TGTGCCGGAGCCCTGACCGGGGCGACTGAAGCTTTCTTT.

The chain is built from TRBV15 and TRBJ2-5, with TRBD2 matching over 8 bases. This CDR3 region has 15 residues. The germline V gene has CDR1 LNHNV and CDR2 YYDKDF (reference sequence). The J segment lost 5 bases and the V segment lost 5 bases, leaving 10 bases of the junction unmatched. CDR3 sequence reads: CATSRRTSRGETQYF. CDR3 coding DNA: TGTGCCACCAGCCGTAGGACTAGCAGGGGTGAGACCCAGTACTTC. Drawing the rest from reference TRBV15 and TRBJ2-5, the complete variable domain is DAMVIQNPRYQVTQFGKPVTLSCSQTLNHNVMYWYQQKSSQAPKLLFHYYDKDFNNEADTPDNFQSRRPNTSFCFLDIRSPGLGDTAMYLCATSRRTSRGETQYFGPGTRLLVL.